This T cell receptor beta chain was obtained from a study of blood T cell repertoires in COVID-19. Across the whole study: There were acute and convalescent COVID-19 samples, and they came from the United States, Italy and Spain. T cells, B-cell-depleted T cells, or PBMCs provided the cDNA or gDNA that served as material.

Germline loops: CDR1 MGHRA, CDR2 YSYEKL. The CDR3 is 15 residues long. Trimming cost V 4 bases and J 3 bases; bases outside gene matches: 5. Study processing details: How many nucleated cells were present was estimated from reference gene primer amplification. The assay was immunoSEQ multiplex PCR, and TCRdb's table has in-frame clones only and misses some. V and J calls and clone size are given by that table; D and trimming were obtained from the DNA. The data contain some 170,000 clones, over 75% of them singletons. The clonotype originates from a man in his 70s with acute or convalescent COVID-19. Sequenced input: peripheral blood. This chain links TRBV4-1 with TRBJ2-2, with 7 bases matching TRBD2. The CDR3 reads CASSPREADTGELFF. The DNA for the CDR3 is TGCGCCAGCAGCCCCCGGGAGGCCGACACCGGGGAGCTGTTTTTT.